This T cell receptor (beta chain) was recorded in a study of response to subunit inactivated influenza vaccine. This clonotype has ten or more counts. TCRdb fed the RT-PCR reads into MiXCR, producing one record per CDR3 protein. The data hold hundreds of thousands of distinct CDR3 sequences, with around 20% observed a single time. This specimen was PBMCs from blood, taken approximately 5 days after vaccination. The receptor was derived from a man aged 45-65 years who received an inactivated influenza vaccine.

The CDR3 protein is CSVVTGAYNEQFF. In nucleotides, the CDR3 is TGCAGCGTAGTGACAGGGGCCTACAATGAGCAGTTCTTC. The chain joins TRBV29-1 to TRBJ2-1, with 8 bases matching TRBD1. This CDR3 has 13 amino acids. V lost 6 bases, J lost 2 bases, and 3 bases stayed unmatched. Germline V CDR1 and CDR2: SQVTM, ANQGSEA.